This TCR beta chain was obtained from a study of blood T cell repertoires in COVID-19. Whole-study context: Nucleic acid was either cDNA or gDNA, and it came from T cells, B-cell-depleted T cells, or PBMCs.

Clones were read by immunoSEQ multiplex PCR, and TCRdb kept only the in-frame ones, dropping some. The sample carries 150,000 to 200,000 clones, roughly 87% recorded once. Germline loops: CDR1 SGHTA, CDR2 FQGNSA. The CDR3 sequence is 15 residues long. V lost 1 base, J lost 6 bases, and 15 bases lay in between. The chain is built from TRBV7-2 and TRBJ1-1; D is ambiguous. The sequencing sample was made of peripheral blood. This TCR derives from a woman aged 70-85 years with acute or convalescent COVID-19. In DNA form, the CDR3 reads TGTGCCAGCAGCTTAGAAACGGGGTTGAATTCTGAAGCTTTCTTT. Translating gives CASSLETGLNSEAFF.